This T cell receptor (beta chain) stems from a study of T cell responses to AZD1222 COVID-19 vaccine. The study, taken as a whole, reports: Of the AZD1222 recipients, only 5 to 7 were seropositive at baseline. Spike as a whole was targeted by vaccine-associated CD4 TCRs, dominant at 160-218 and 743-854. Vaccination with two AZD1222 doses was followed by a rise in Spike-specific TCR breadth and depth.

Second-dose timings of about 4 or about 12 weeks were pooled. Points on this clone: Its matching antigen is unknown.

Measured with immunoSEQ multiplex PCR; TCRdb has only the in-frame clones, and not every one. The sample contains under 200,000 clones, around 90% of which appear only once. This receptor was obtained from an adult who received the AZD1222 COVID-19 vaccine. Source: peripheral blood, taken 28 days after the second AZD1222 dose.

The CDR3 DNA reads TGTGCCAGCAGTTTAGATTCTGAGCAGTTCTTC. It yields the protein CASSLDSEQFF. The rearrangement joins TRBV28 to TRBJ2-1; the D is unclear. CDR3 size: 11 residues. Trimming shortened V by 2 bases and J by 9 bases, and 5 bases separated the two germline ends. Per the germline V gene, CDR1 is MDHEN and CDR2 is SYDVKM.